Below, 13 T cell receptor beta chains from the same sample are listed, as sequenced in a study of T cell repertoires in cytomegalovirus infection. Which antigens these TCRs recognize remains unknown. TCRdb re-derived calls from the reads in MiXCR, one entry per CDR3 protein. Of 230,000 or so distinct CDR3 sequences in the sample, about 39% are singletons; the top ten hold approximately 60%. The sample was CD8+ T cells from cultured PBMCs, taken from culture after CMV antigen stimulation. The receptor set was obtained from a human donor in good health (CMV status not recorded). Some clones in this sample may be carry-over from other donors' samples.

This clonotype was counted ten times or more. This sequence joins TRBV7-6 and TRBJ1-6, with 7 bases fitting TRBD1. V was clipped by 2 bases and J by 7 bases; unmatched bases: 5. The germline gives CDR1 SGHVS, CDR2 FNYEAQ. The CDR3 totals 15 residues. The CDR3 DNA is TGTGCCAGCAGCTTAAACACAGGGGACAATTCACCCCTCCACTTT. Translating gives CASSLNTGDNSPLHF. Drawing the rest from reference TRBV7-6 and TRBJ1-6, the complete variable domain is GAGVSQSPRYKVTKRGQDVALRCDPISGHVSLYWYRQALGQGPEFLTYFNYEAQQDKSGLPNDRFSAERPEGSISTLTIQRTEQRDSAMYRCASSLNTGDNSPLHFGNGTRLTVT.

This clonotype was seen a few times. The chain carries TRBV7-2 and TRBJ2-7, with D perhaps matching TRBD2 (7 bases). Germline CDR1 and CDR2: SGHTA and FQGNSA. The CDR3 totals 14 residues. V was trimmed by 3 bases and J by 6 bases, leaving 15 bases between them. CDR3 nucleotides: TGTGCCAGCAGCTTCCTTGGGGGGGCTGGCGAGCAGTACTTC. This translates into CASSFLGGAGEQYF.

This clonotype turned up a few times. V usage is TRBV7-1 and J usage is TRBJ2-5; a weak D match, TRBD1 (5 bases). TRBV7-1 is identified as an open reading frame with a role that is uncertain. The CDR3 is made up of 13 amino acids. Trimming shortened V by 5 bases and J by 2 bases, and 9 bases separated the two germline ends. The CDR3 region has the DNA TGTGCCAGCAGCCGGACACCTCAAGAGACCCAGTACTTC. Protein: CASSRTPQETQYF.

This chain links TRBV2 with TRBJ1-2; 8 nucleotides match TRBD1. CDR1 and CDR2 (germline): SNHLY, FYNNEI. V shed 4 bases and J 2 bases; nucleotides not matched to a gene: 6. The CDR3 is made up of 15 amino acids. The CDR3 is CASSGQGRRNYGYTF. In nucleotides, the CDR3 is TGTGCCAGCAGTGGACAGGGGAGGCGAAACTATGGCTACACCTTC.

The chain is built from TRBV12-3 or TRBV12-4 and TRBJ2-5, with TRBD2 matching over 14 bases. The CDR3 loop spans 16 amino acids. Trimming cost V 0 bases and J 3 bases; bases outside gene matches: 0. Here the CDR3 reads CASSLAGLAGEETQYF. CDR3 sequence (DNA): TGTGCCAGCAGTTTAGCGGGACTAGCGGGAGAAGAGACCCAGTACTTC.

Only a few counts were recorded for this clonotype. This rearrangement joins TRBV28 to TRBJ1-1; 9 bases line up with TRBD1. V gave up 5 bases and J gave up 4 bases; unmatched junction bases: 11. This CDR3 spans 16 amino acids. From germline, CDR1 is MDHEN and CDR2 SYDVKM. CDR3 residues: CASSTLFDRGGTEAFF. CDR3 nucleotides: TGTGCCAGCAGTACCCTATTCGACAGGGGGGGCACTGAAGCTTTCTTT.

This chain uses TRBV15 with TRBJ2-1; D gene ambiguous. The germline V gene has CDR1 LNHNV and CDR2 YYDKDF (reference sequence). The CDR3 spans 16 residues. The ends were cut back, 3 bases at V and 2 bases at J, with 14 bases in the middle. The CDR3 sequence is CATSRPSLETYNEQFF. CDR3 bases: TGTGCCACCAGCAGGCCATCCCTGGAGACCTACAATGAGCAGTTCTTC.

V is TRBV20-1 and J is TRBJ2-2; D ambiguous. The CDR3 loop spans 11 amino acids. V dropped 3 bases and J dropped 8 bases, with 7 bases sitting between them. Germline loops: CDR1 DFQATT, CDR2 SNEGSKA (reference sequence). This chain's CDR3 is CSARVQGELFF. CDR3 DNA: TGCAGTGCTAGGGTCCAAGGGGAGCTGTTTTTT.

This clonotype turned up a few times. This chain uses TRBV28 with TRBJ2-1; no clear D gene. The CDR3 is made up of 16 amino acids. Germline V lookup: CDR1 MDHEN, CDR2 SYDVKM. With 1 base removed from V and 5 bases from J, the gap between germline ends came to 15 bases. CDR3 DNA sequence: TGTGCCAGCAGTTTATCCTTCGGGCCGATCCACAATGAGCAGTTCTTC. This translates into CASSLSFGPIHNEQFF.

This clonotype was detected a few times. The J gene is TRBJ2-7, the V gene TRBV7-2, with 9 bases identical to TRBD2. CDR1 and CDR2 (germline): SGHTA, FQGNSA. V shed 4 bases, J shed 7 bases, and the junction held 20 bases outside the gene matches. The CDR3 extends over 18 amino acids. This chain's CDR3 is CASSSAYVSGSLTAEQYF. The CDR3 DNA reads as TGTGCCAGCAGCTCCGCTTATGTTAGCGGGAGCCTAACCGCGGAGCAGTACTTC. The variable domain in full, with the rest retrieved from reference TRBV7-2 and TRBJ2-7, is GAGVSQSPSNKVTEKGKDVELRCDPISGHTALYWYRQSLGQGLEFLIYFQGNSAPDKSGLPSDRFSAERTGGSVSTLTIQRTQQEDSAVYLCASSSAYVSGSLTAEQYFGPGTRLTVT.

This clonotype was found a few times. V usage is TRBV7-8 and J usage is TRBJ2-1; D tentatively fits TRBD1 or TRBD2 (5 bases each). Germline values: CDR1 SGHVS, CDR2 FQNEAQ. Trimming removed 3 bases from V and 3 bases from J, with 24 bases in between. This CDR3 spans 19 amino acids. CDR3 nucleotides: TGTGCCAGCAGCTTTAGTCTTATCGGGGCCTCGGAGGTCTACAATGAGCAGTTCTTC. It specifies CASSFSLIGASEVYNEQFF. The full variable domain, completed using reference TRBV7-8 and TRBJ2-1, is GAGVSQSPRYKVAKRGQDVALRCDPISGHVSLFWYQQALGQGPEFLTYFQNEAQLDKSGLPSDRFFAERPEGSVSTLKIQRTQQEDSAVYLCASSFSLIGASEVYNEQFFGPGTRLTVL.

This chain links TRBV6-1 with TRBJ1-2, with TRBD1 as a possible D gene (5 bases). Trimming took off 1 base at V and 2 bases at J, with 11 bases between the two ends. The CDR3 is 15 residues long. Germline CDR1 reads MNHNS; CDR2 reads SASEGT. CDR3 region: CASSEVIQGNYGYTF. The CDR3 DNA reads as TGTGCCAGCAGTGAAGTCATCCAGGGAAACTATGGCTACACCTTC.

This clonotype showed up just a few times. The chain is built from TRBV15 and TRBJ2-7; 7 nucleotides agree with TRBD1. The CDR3 has 14 residues. J gave up 3 bases and V 5 bases, and 7 bases lay outside the gene matches. Germline V CDR1 and CDR2: LNHNV, YYDKDF (reference sequence). CDR3 in amino acids: CATSPTGTLYEQYF. The CDR3 nucleotides read TGTGCCACCAGCCCGACAGGGACCCTCTACGAGCAGTACTTC.